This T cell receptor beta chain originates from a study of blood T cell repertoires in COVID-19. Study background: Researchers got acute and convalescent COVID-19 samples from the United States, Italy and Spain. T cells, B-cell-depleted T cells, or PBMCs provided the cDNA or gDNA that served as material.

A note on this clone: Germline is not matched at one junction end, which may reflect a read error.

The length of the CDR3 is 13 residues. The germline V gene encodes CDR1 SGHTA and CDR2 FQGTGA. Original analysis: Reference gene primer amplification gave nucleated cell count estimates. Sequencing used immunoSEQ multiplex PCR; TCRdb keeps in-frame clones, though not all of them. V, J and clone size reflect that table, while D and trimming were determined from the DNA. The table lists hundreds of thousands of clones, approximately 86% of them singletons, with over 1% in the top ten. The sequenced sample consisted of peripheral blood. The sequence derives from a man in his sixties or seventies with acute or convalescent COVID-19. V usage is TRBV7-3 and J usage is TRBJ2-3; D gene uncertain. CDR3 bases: TGTGCCAGCAGGCCTACGAGCAAAGATACGCAGTATTTT. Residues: CASRPTSKDTQYF.